The 28 T cell receptor beta chains below come from one sample, sequenced in a study of shared T cell receptors in the human thymus. Clones were read by immunoSEQ multiplex PCR, and TCRdb kept only the in-frame ones, dropping some. The data hold about 540,000 clones, with 75% to 80% observed a single time. The data were also submitted as part of a second study, on human thymus T cells.

The sample comprised thymocytes. These receptors originate from a boy younger than two with a congenital heart defect.

The rearrangement joins TRBV6-5 to TRBJ2-7; 7 bases map to TRBD2. Germline values: CDR1 MNHEY, CDR2 SVGAGI. This CDR3 is 15 amino acids long. The V segment lost 0 bases and the J segment 3 bases; nucleotides outside the gene matches: 5. CDR3 loop: CASSYSGTKGYEQYF. The CDR3 region has the DNA TGTGCCAGCAGTTACTCCGGGACTAAAGGCTACGAGCAGTACTTC.

This rearrangement joins TRBV11-2 to TRBJ2-7, with unresolved D. CDR3 length equals 17 residues. Trimming removed 3 bases at V and 0 bases at J, with 18 bases between. Germline values: CDR1 SGHAT, CDR2 FQNNGV. CDR3 residues: CASSFPARTRSSYEQYF. CDR3 in DNA: TGTGCCAGCAGCTTTCCGGCCAGAACAAGGAGCTCCTACGAGCAGTACTTC.

The rearrangement links TRBV2 to TRBJ2-1, with 7 positions matching TRBD2. Per the germline V gene, CDR1 is SNHLY and CDR2 is FYNNEI. The length of the CDR3 is 13 residues. Trimming took 7 bases from V and 10 from J; bases not matched to a gene: 10. The CDR3: CASIGLVVVEQFF. For the CDR3, the DNA is TGTGCCAGCATTGGACTAGTCGTAGTCGAGCAGTTCTTC.

The chain carries TRBV9 and TRBJ2-1, with D hard to call. The CDR3 loop spans 16 amino acids. The V gene lost 0 bases and the J gene lost 0 bases, with 10 bases spanning the gap. CDR1 is SGDLS, CDR2 YYNGEE, per germline. The CDR3 nucleotides read TGTGCCAGCAGCGTAGGGCCCGCACGCTCCTACAATGAGCAGTTCTTC. This encodes CASSVGPARSYNEQFF.

Notes on this clone: At one of its ends the junction is not consistent with the germline gene, which may arise from a read error. The gene calls are TRBV27 and TRBJ2-1, with 8 bases matching TRBD2. CDR1 and CDR2 from the germline V gene are MNHEY and SMNVEV (reference sequence). The length of the CDR3 is 15 residues. The CDR3 reads CAGSSASGLYNEQFF. CDR3 DNA sequence: TGTGCCGGCAGTTCGGCTAGCGGGCTTTACAATGAGCAGTTCTTC.

The V call is TRBV9, the J call TRBJ1-2; weak D call: TRBD1 (5 bases). Deletions cut 3 bases from V and 0 bases from J, with 9 bases between. The CDR3 spans 14 residues. Germline V gene lookup returns CDR1 SGDLS and CDR2 YYNGEE. The CDR3 reads CASSGGDPNYGYTF. The CDR3 nucleotides read TGTGCCAGCAGCGGGGGCGATCCTAACTATGGCTACACCTTC.

The rearrangement links TRBV4-1 to TRBJ2-3; TRBD2 matches at 7 bases. Germline loops: CDR1 MGHRA, CDR2 YSYEKL. The CDR3 loop spans 16 amino acids. V gave up 8 bases and J gave up 3 bases; unmatched junction bases: 14. CDR3 in amino acids: CASGYSSGQRTDTQYF. In DNA, the CDR3 is TGCGCCAGCGGATACTCTAGCGGCCAAAGGACAGATACGCAGTATTTT.

This chain connects TRBV29-1 to TRBJ1-4; 8 bases are shared with TRBD1. V dropped 7 bases and J dropped 8; count of bases not matched to a gene: 15. This CDR3 region has 15 residues. Per the germline V gene, CDR1 is SQVTM and CDR2 is ANQGSEA. CDR3 region: CSARSGDRSGEKLFF. CDR3 coding DNA: TGCAGCGCCCGGTCGGGGGACAGGTCAGGGGAAAAACTGTTTTTT.

J is TRBJ2-3 and V is TRBV27; D uncertain. Deletions cut 4 bases from V and 3 bases from J, with 26 bases between. The CDR3 spans 19 residues. CDR1 MNHEY and CDR2 SMNVEV come from the germline V gene (reference sequence). This chain's CDR3 is CASSSQADTRDLCTDTQYF. Written as DNA, the CDR3 is TGTGCCAGCAGTTCCCAGGCAGACACCCGCGATCTCTGTACAGATACGCAGTATTTT.

The CDR3 bases are TGTGCCACCAGCAGGGGGGGGACTAGCGGGAACGAGCAGTACTTC. It is translated as CATSRGGTSGNEQYF. The chain uses TRBV15 and TRBJ2-7; TRBD2 matches at 13 bases. J was trimmed by 5 bases and V by 3 bases; bases with no gene match: 4. In germline, CDR1 is LNHNV, CDR2 YYDKDF (reference sequence). There are 15 residues in the CDR3.

The chain employs TRBV19 and TRBJ1-2; the D gene is possibly TRBD1 (5 bases). The V end lost 7 bases, the J end lost 7 bases, and 10 bases lay between the germline ends. This CDR3 contains 11 residues. Looked up from germline, CDR1 is LNHDA and CDR2 is SQIVND (reference sequence). The CDR3 DNA sequence: TGTGCCAGTAAGGGGTCAGGTGGCTACACCTTC. Protein sequence: CASKGSGGYTF.

CDR3 DNA sequence: TGTGCCAGCAGTCCCGGGACTAGCGGGAGGGCCTTTGGGGTTGAGACCCAGTACTTC. Translation: CASSPGTSGRAFGVETQYF. The chain links TRBV2 to TRBJ2-5; 16 nucleotides agree with TRBD2. The CDR3 spans 19 residues. From germline, CDR1 is SNHLY and CDR2 FYNNEI. J was trimmed by 5 bases and V by 5 bases; bases with no gene match: 14.

The DNA of the CDR3 is TGTGCCAGTAGTATCGTGGGGCAGTACAATGAGCAGTTCTTC. Encoded protein: CASSIVGQYNEQFF. The chain combines TRBV19 with TRBJ2-1; maybe TRBD1 (5 bases). Germline V gene sequence: CDR1 LNHDA, CDR2 SQIVND (reference sequence). Trimming cost V 3 bases and J 4 bases, with 10 bases left between them. The CDR3 length is 14 residues.

In this sample, this clone turned up once. The chain couples TRBV28 to TRBJ2-7, with 8 bases that match TRBD2. In germline, CDR1 is MDHEN, CDR2 SYDVKM. The CDR3 consists of 15 residues. After removal of 4 bases from V and 4 bases from J, the junction contained 9 bases not matched to a gene. CDR3 loop: CASSSLGGRRYEQYF. CDR3 in DNA: TGTGCCAGCAGTTCCCTCGGCGGGAGGCGTTACGAGCAGTACTTC.

The chain joins TRBV4-3 to TRBJ2-5, with 7 positions matching TRBD2. The DNA end is a closer match to TRBJ2-7, so the J assignment may be wrong. The CDR3 totals 16 residues. Per the germline V gene, CDR1 is LGHNA and CDR2 is YSLEER. The CDR3 loop reads CASSQPGPTSVHEQYF. Written as DNA, the CDR3 is TGCGCCAGCAGCCAACCGGGACCTACTAGCGTCCACGAGCAGTACTTC.

The chain uses TRBV5-1 and TRBJ2-7; 10 nucleotides match TRBD1. This CDR3 is 15 amino acids long. Per the germline V gene, CDR1 is SGHRS and CDR2 is YFSETQ. The trim removed 3 bases at V and 2 bases at J, leaving 5 bases unmatched. The CDR3 spells CASSWGQGPAYEQYF. In DNA form, the CDR3 reads TGCGCCAGCAGCTGGGGACAGGGGCCAGCCTACGAGCAGTACTTC.

The rearrangement uses TRBV28 and TRBJ1-2; D might be TRBD1 (5 bases). Germline loops: CDR1 MDHEN, CDR2 SYDVKM. The CDR3 has 17 residues. V was cut by 5 bases and J by 0 bases, with 19 bases left in between. DNA of the CDR3: TGTGCCAGCAGTCCCCTCCCGGGGGACGGGGCTAACTATGGCTACACCTTC. Protein sequence: CASSPLPGDGANYGYTF.

The genes are TRBV7-2 and TRBJ2-1, with 10 bases aligning to TRBD2. The trim removed 1 base at V and 15 bases at J, leaving 24 bases unmatched. In germline, CDR1 is SGHTA, CDR2 FQGNSA. This CDR3 is 19 amino acids long. CDR3 coding DNA: TGTGCCAGCAGCTTAGGATGCGACAGCGGACTAGCGGAACATCCCCCCGGGTTCTTC. Translation: CASSLGCDSGLAEHPPGFF.

The chain couples TRBV12-5 to TRBJ2-7, with D tentatively TRBD2 (5 bases). V was cut by 0 bases and J by 7 bases, with 7 bases left in between. This CDR3 is 12 amino acids long. Per the germline V gene, CDR1 is LGHNT and CDR2 is FRNRAP. DNA for the CDR3: TGTGCTAGTGGTTTGGTATCGGGGGAGCAGTACTTC. The encoded protein is CASGLVSGEQYF.

CDR3 nucleotide sequence: TGTGCCAGCAGCTCCTTCCCGGTAGCCAAAAACATTCAGTACTTC. This gives the protein CASSSFPVAKNIQYF. The chain uses TRBV9 and TRBJ2-4; no clear D gene. Trimming pared 4 bases from V and 0 bases from J, leaving 11 bases between. This CDR3 comprises 15 residues. Germline CDR1 reads SGDLS; CDR2 reads YYNGEE.

This chain links TRBV13 with TRBJ2-2; D not certain. Trimming pared 5 bases from V and 3 bases from J, leaving 13 bases between. The CDR3 is 15 amino acids. Germline V gene lookup returns CDR1 PRHDT and CDR2 FYEKMQ (reference sequence). CDR3 region: CASSPSSRDTGELFF. The CDR3 nucleotides are TGTGCCAGCAGCCCGAGTTCCCGTGACACCGGGGAGCTGTTTTTT.

The chain has TRBV5-4 and TRBJ2-1, with 11 bases lining up with TRBD2. Trimming took 5 bases from V and 5 from J; bases not matched to a gene: 15. This CDR3 is 18 amino acids long. Germline V gene data show CDR1 as SGHNT and CDR2 as YYREEE (reference sequence). For the CDR3, the DNA is TGTGCCAGCAGTAAGTTGGTGGGGCTAGCGGGAGGTGACAATGAGCAGTTCTTC. Protein sequence: CASSKLVGLAGGDNEQFF.

The chain combines TRBV30 with TRBJ2-2; the D gene is possibly TRBD2 (5 bases). Per the germline V gene, CDR1 is GTSNPN and CDR2 is SVGIG (reference sequence). The CDR3 sequence is 14 residues long. With 4 bases removed from V and 3 bases from J, the gap between germline ends came to 12 bases. The CDR3 DNA sequence: TGTGCCTGGAAACGAGGGCCTCACACCGGGGAGCTGTTTTTT. It encodes CAWKRGPHTGELFF.

The V and J genes are TRBV10-2 and TRBJ2-5; 7 bases fit TRBD2. CDR3 size: 14 residues. J gave up 4 bases and V 10 bases, and 12 bases lay outside the gene matches. CDR1 and CDR2 from the germline V gene are WSHSY and SAAADI. The CDR3 here is CATRTRLAGETQYF. CDR3 DNA: TGCGCCACCAGGACGCGGTTAGCGGGAGAGACCCAGTACTTC.

This sequence joins TRBV2 and TRBJ2-5; 7 bases align to TRBD1. The CDR3 spans 17 residues. Germline V gene sequence: CDR1 SNHLY, CDR2 FYNNEI. The junction had 21 bases not matched to a gene; V was cut back by 9 bases and J by 5 bases. DNA of the CDR3: TGTGCCAGAAGGGGGACCCCCGACAGGGCGGCGTGGGAGACCCAGTACTTC. Translation: CARRGTPDRAAWETQYF.

The count of this clone is one. This sequence joins TRBV30 and TRBJ2-7; 9 positions agree with TRBD1. From germline, CDR1 is GTSNPN and CDR2 SVGIG (reference sequence). This CDR3 is built from 19 residues. The ends lost 3 bases at V and 0 bases at J; junction bases unmatched: 18. As DNA, the CDR3 is TGTGCCTGGAGGGTTTTTTACGACCATGGGACAGGGAGCTCCTACGAGCAGTACTTC. Amino acids: CAWRVFYDHGTGSSYEQYF.

The chain couples TRBV9 to TRBJ1-2, with TRBD1 as a possible D gene (5 bases). The germline CDR1 and CDR2 sequences are SGDLS and YYNGEE. V lost 0 bases, J lost 8 bases, and 17 bases lay in between. The CDR3 has 15 residues. CDR3 sequence reads: CASSVGRRRGGGYTF. CDR3 DNA: TGTGCCAGCAGCGTAGGGAGGCGGAGGGGAGGCGGCTACACCTTC.

CDR3 sequence (DNA): TGTGCCAGCAGCCCCCTCCCAGGACTAGCGGGAGGTGAGCAGTTCTTC. Protein: CASSPLPGLAGGEQFF. The J gene is TRBJ2-1, the V gene TRBV7-9; 14 bases fit TRBD2. With V trimmed by 5 bases and J by 9 bases, 9 bases remained unmatched. This CDR3 spans 16 amino acids. Germline lookup yields CDR1 SEHNR and CDR2 FQNEAQ (reference sequence).